This T cell receptor (beta chain) was observed in a study of T cell repertoires in cytomegalovirus infection. Findings of the study overall: Clonotype analysis showed dominance of the ex vivo response by HLA-C-restricted CMV-specific TCR beta clonotypes.

For this clonotype: Its matching antigen is unknown.

TCRdb recomputed calls from the reads with MiXCR, one row per CDR3 protein. This table has around 340,000 distinct CDR3 sequences, about 27% appearing once. In germline, CDR1 is DFQATT, CDR2 SNEGSKA (reference sequence). The CDR3 totals 14 residues. The V and J ends lost 0 bases and 6 bases respectively, with 15 bases between them. Sequenced here: cultured PBMCs, sampled from culture after CMV antigen stimulation. This sequence originates from a human donor in good health (CMV status not recorded). Some clones in this sample may be carry-over from other donors' samples. The gene calls are TRBV20-1 and TRBJ2-7, with a weak D call TRBD2 (7 bases). CDR3 in amino acids: CSAREGGGLGEQYF. DNA of the CDR3: TGCAGTGCTAGAGAAGGCGGGGGCCTAGGCGAGCAGTACTTC.